Sequencing of this TCR beta chain was carried out in a study of Graves' ophthalmopathy and Graves' hyperthyroidism. This clonotype was detected many times. Researchers took RNA transcripts and amplified TCR beta CDR3 regions from them. First-round RT-PCR with HTBI primers preceded a second-round multiplex PCR. TCRdb itself ran the multiplex PCR reads through MiXCR, one entry per CDR3 protein. The data contain hundreds of thousands of distinct CDR3 sequences, about 40% of them seen just once; the ten biggest clones take up 2.5% to 3.5%. The CDR3 is 15 residues long. V shed 5 bases and J 5 bases; nucleotides not matched to a gene: 9. Germline CDR1 is SGHRS and CDR2 is YFSETQ.

The TCR comes from an adult man with Graves' ophthalmopathy. This rearrangement joins TRBV5-1 to TRBJ1-4; 7 bases map to TRBD1. Specimen: peripheral blood. The DNA of the CDR3 is TGCGCCAGCAGTTCCATGGGGACAGAAAATGAAAAACTGTTTTTT. Translated: CASSSMGTENEKLFF.